The 30 T cell receptor beta chains below all came from one sample that was sequenced in a study of blood T cell repertoires in COVID-19. TCRdb keeps only in-frame clones here, not all; method: immunoSEQ multiplex PCR. The repertoire holds hundreds of thousands of clones, approximately 81% seen once, with about 19% in the top ten. Sequencing was done on a sample of PBMCs or T cells enriched from blood (not recorded which). All receptors derive from a man between 40 and 49 years old who had recovered from COVID-19.

In this sample, this clone turned up once. The chain is built from TRBV30 and TRBJ2-1, with TRBD2 matching 9 bases. V was clipped by 0 bases and J by 8 bases; unmatched bases: 11. Looked up from germline, CDR1 is GTSNPN and CDR2 is SVGIG (reference sequence). The CDR3 spans 16 residues. CDR3 DNA: TGTGCCTGGAGTGTAACGGGGATAGCGGGAGCGGATGAGCAGTTCTTC. Amino acids: CAWSVTGIAGADEQFF.

The rearrangement joins TRBV2 to TRBJ2-5; 7 bases agree with TRBD1. With 4 bases clipped from V and 5 bases from J, the junction kept 4 bases outside the gene matches. The CDR3 is made up of 13 amino acids. Germline CDR1 and CDR2: SNHLY and FYNNEI. In nucleotides, the CDR3 is TGTGCCAGCAGTGCTAGGGGGCTTGAGACCCAGTACTTC. Translating it yields CASSARGLETQYF.

The J gene is TRBJ2-3, the V gene TRBV30, with 9 bases matching TRBD2. V lost 3 bases and J lost 6; bases outside the gene matches: 10. Germline CDR1 and CDR2: GTSNPN and SVGIG (reference sequence). This CDR3 region has 15 residues. As DNA, the CDR3 is TGTGCCTGGAGACCGGGACTAGCACGGGCCGATACGCAGTATTTT. Protein sequence: CAWRPGLARADTQYF.

The V call is TRBV4-1, the J call TRBJ2-7; 10 positions agree with TRBD1. Trimming removed 3 bases from V and 4 bases from J; junction bases left unmatched: 3. This CDR3 contains 14 residues. CDR1 and CDR2 (germline): MGHRA, YSYEKL. Written as DNA, the CDR3 is TGCGCCAGCAGCCAGACAGGGGGCGAATACGAGCAGTACTTC. Protein product: CASSQTGGEYEQYF.

This chain connects TRBV2 to TRBJ1-6, with D unclear. This CDR3 region has 15 residues. The germline V and J ends were trimmed by 4 bases and 7 bases, with 14 bases remaining between them. Germline CDR1 and CDR2: SNHLY and FYNNEI. The CDR3: CASSAGGLVNSPLHF. The CDR3 nucleotides are TGTGCCAGCAGTGCAGGAGGTTTAGTAAATTCACCCCTCCACTTT. Full variable domain (rest looked up from reference TRBV2 and TRBJ1-6): EPEVTQTPSHQVTQMGQEVILRCVPISNHLYFYWYRQILGQKVEFLVSFYNNEISEKSEIFDDQFSVERPDGSNFTLKIRSTKLEDSAMYFCASSAGGLVNSPLHFGNGTRLTVT.

The CDR3 nucleotides are TGCGCCAGCACAGACGCCCAGGGGGGGAACACTGAAGCTTTCTTT. Amino acid sequence: CASTDAQGGNTEAFF. The rearrangement joins TRBV5-1 to TRBJ1-1, with 7 bases identical to TRBD1. V shed 6 bases and J 1 base; nucleotides not matched to a gene: 9. The CDR3 is 15 amino acids. Germline CDR1 is SGHRS and CDR2 is YFSETQ.

The chain employs TRBV9 and TRBJ2-1; 7 bases agree with TRBD2. V shed 3 bases and J 3 bases; nucleotides not matched to a gene: 6. Germline lookup yields CDR1 SGDLS and CDR2 YYNGEE. The CDR3 spans 15 residues. The CDR3 region is CASSAPGGYYNEQFF. The DNA of the CDR3 is TGTGCCAGCAGCGCACCGGGAGGCTACTACAATGAGCAGTTCTTC.

There are a few counts of this clone. This chain connects TRBV11-2 to TRBJ2-3; TRBD2 is a possible D gene (6 bases). Germline lookup yields CDR1 SGHAT and CDR2 FQNNGV. V was pared by 1 base and J by 1 base, with 12 bases between. The CDR3 covers 16 residues. CDR3 loop: CASSLGTASGTDTQYF. The CDR3 region has the DNA TGTGCCAGCAGCTTAGGAACGGCTAGCGGCACAGATACGCAGTATTTT.

V usage is TRBV10-1 and J usage is TRBJ1-6; 7 bases agree with TRBD1. The trim removed 6 bases at V and 16 bases at J, leaving 9 bases unmatched. The CDR3 length is 12 residues. CDR1 and CDR2 from the germline V gene are WNHNN and SYGVQD (reference sequence). Written as DNA, the CDR3 is TGCGCCAGCAGCTCGGGACAGTCTGAACTCCACTTT. It translates to CASSSGQSELHF.

The chain recombines TRBV28 with TRBJ2-7, with 8 bases aligning to TRBD2. Germline V gene data show CDR1 as MDHEN and CDR2 as SYDVKM. J gave up 5 bases and V 8 bases, and 2 bases lay outside the gene matches. This CDR3 is 11 amino acids long. The CDR3 DNA reads as TGTGCCAGCCGGGGGGGGGACGAGCAGTACTTC. Protein product: CASRGGDEQYF.

This chain links TRBV4-3 with TRBJ2-2, with a possible D match to TRBD1 (6 bases). V was shortened by 3 bases and J by 1 base, with 9 bases between the two germline ends. This CDR3 comprises 15 residues. CDR1 and CDR2 (germline): LGHNA, YSLEER. The CDR3 nucleotides read TGCGCCAGCAGCCATCCGGACAGGAACACCGGGGAGCTGTTTTTT. Protein sequence: CASSHPDRNTGELFF.

CDR3 nucleotide sequence: TGTGCCAGCAGTGAACCGGTGACAGCTGGCTACACCTTC. It translates to CASSEPVTAGYTF. This sequence joins TRBV6-1 and TRBJ1-2; a possible D gene is TRBD1 (5 bases). Looked up from germline, CDR1 is MNHNS and CDR2 is SASEGT. This CDR3 region has 13 residues. Trimming shortened V by 2 bases and J by 7 bases, and 11 bases separated the two germline ends.

V is TRBV7-8 and J is TRBJ2-7; 10 bases match TRBD1. This CDR3 contains 14 residues. The germline V gene encodes CDR1 SGHVS and CDR2 FQNEAQ. The V segment lost 4 bases and the J segment 4 bases; nucleotides outside the gene matches: 4. Here the CDR3 reads CASSSPGQGYEQYF. The CDR3 nucleotides read TGTGCCAGCAGCTCCCCGGGACAGGGGTACGAGCAGTACTTC.

This clone was counted between two and nine times. This chain links TRBV28 with TRBJ1-1; D ambiguous. The CDR3 covers 12 residues. Germline-derived CDR1 and CDR2 are MDHEN and SYDVKM. V lost 8 bases and J lost 0, with 7 bases in between. As DNA, the CDR3 is TGTGCCAGCCTAGAGGTGAACACTGAAGCTTTCTTT. Residues: CASLEVNTEAFF.

With respect to this clone: The same CDR3 also results from other DNA sequences found in this sample. V gene TRBV7-2 combines with J gene TRBJ2-7; D remains unclear. Trimming left V 6 bases short and J 2 bases short, with 5 bases between. Per the germline V gene, CDR1 is SGHTA and CDR2 is FQGNSA. The CDR3 covers 11 residues. The CDR3 DNA reads TGTGCCAGCAGTCCTGCCTACGAGCAGTACTTC. It is translated as CASSPAYEQYF.

V is TRBV14 and J is TRBJ2-7, with D possibly TRBD2 on 5 matching bases. The germline V gene has CDR1 SGHDN and CDR2 FVKESK. The CDR3 totals 17 residues. V was shortened by 2 bases and J by 4 bases, with 21 bases between the two germline ends. Here the CDR3 reads CASSQRNGLLGSYEQYF. The CDR3 DNA reads as TGTGCCAGCAGCCAAAGAAACGGGTTACTAGGGTCGTACGAGCAGTACTTC.

The chain joins TRBV4-1 to TRBJ2-7; a weak D match, TRBD2 (6 bases). CDR1 and CDR2 (germline): MGHRA, YSYEKL. The CDR3 runs 14 residues. V was clipped by 4 bases and J by 5 bases, with 15 bases between them. The CDR3 here is CASSRAGLVNEQYF. The DNA for the CDR3 is TGCGCCAGCAGCCGCGCGGGACTCGTGAACGAGCAGTACTTC.

The V and J genes are TRBV30 and TRBJ2-1; possible D gene TRBD1, 5 bases. V lost 0 bases and J lost 5, with 14 bases in between. This CDR3 has 15 residues. From germline, CDR1 is GTSNPN and CDR2 SVGIG (reference sequence). In DNA, the CDR3 is TGTGCCTGGAGTGTGGTCGACAGAACAAACAATGAGCAGTTCTTC. It yields the protein CAWSVVDRTNNEQFF. The variable domain in full, completed from reference TRBV30 and TRBJ2-1, reads SQTIHQWPATLVQPVGSPLSLECTVEGTSNPNLYWYRQAAGRGLQLLFYSVGIGQISSEVPQNLSASRPQDRQFILSSKKLLLSDSGFYLCAWSVVDRTNNEQFFGPGTRLTVL.

The chain joins TRBV7-2 to TRBJ1-4, with 7 bases identical to TRBD1. J was trimmed by 8 bases and V by 5 bases; bases with no gene match: 8. The CDR3 consists of 14 residues. The germline gives CDR1 SGHTA, CDR2 FQGNSA. As DNA, the CDR3 is TGTGCCAGCAGCCTTGACAGGGTAGTCGAAAAACTGTTTTTT. This codes for CASSLDRVVEKLFF. The full variable domain, rest sourced from reference TRBV7-2 and TRBJ1-4, is GAGVSQSPSNKVTEKGKDVELRCDPISGHTALYWYRQSLGQGLEFLIYFQGNSAPDKSGLPSDRFSAERTGGSVSTLTIQRTQQEDSAVYLCASSLDRVVEKLFFGSGTQLSVL.

The rearrangement joins TRBV11-3 to TRBJ2-1; TRBD2 might be the D (5 bases). CDR3 length: 16 residues. Germline values: CDR1 SGHNT, CDR2 YENEEA. V was pared by 1 base and J by 0 bases, with 10 bases between. The DNA of the CDR3 is TGTGCCAGCAGCTTAGGATGGAGGAGCTCCTACAATGAGCAGTTCTTC. Its translation is CASSLGWRSSYNEQFF.

The chain uses TRBV9 and TRBJ1-1, with D uncertain. Trimming stripped 1 base from V and 4 bases from J, with 8 bases between. The germline CDR1 and CDR2 sequences are SGDLS and YYNGEE. The CDR3 covers 13 residues. The CDR3 sequence: CASSVWEGTEAFF. Written as DNA, the CDR3 is TGTGCCAGCAGCGTATGGGAGGGCACTGAAGCTTTCTTT.

This chain uses TRBV5-1 with TRBJ1-3, with 11 bases that match TRBD1. The CDR3 runs 16 residues. Germline values: CDR1 SGHRS, CDR2 YFSETQ. Trimming removed 2 bases from V and 2 bases from J; junction bases left unmatched: 3. The DNA for the CDR3 is TGCGCCAGCAGCTTAGGACAGGGGGCGACTGGAAACACCATATATTTT. Translation gives CASSLGQGATGNTIYF.

The rearrangement joins TRBV7-2 to TRBJ2-5; TRBD2 aligns across 10 bases. This CDR3 spans 15 amino acids. The V segment lost 5 bases and the J segment 7 bases; nucleotides outside the gene matches: 10. Germline CDR1 and CDR2: SGHTA and FQGNSA. CDR3 protein: CASSGLAGESGTQYF. Here the CDR3 DNA reads TGTGCCAGCAGCGGGCTAGCGGGAGAGAGTGGGACCCAGTACTTC.

The chain recombines TRBV7-9 with TRBJ2-6, with a possible D match to TRBD1 (5 bases). From germline, CDR1 is SEHNR and CDR2 FQNEAQ (reference sequence). The length of the CDR3 is 15 residues. The V end lost 5 bases, the J end lost 2 bases, and 10 bases lay between the germline ends. The CDR3 spells CASSPKGAGANVLTF. CDR3 DNA sequence: TGTGCCAGCAGCCCAAAAGGGGCTGGGGCCAACGTCCTGACTTTC.

The chain has TRBV19 and TRBJ2-1; 8 nucleotides match TRBD2. Trimming took 3 bases from V and 8 from J; bases not matched to a gene: 9. This CDR3 region has 15 residues. The germline CDR1 and CDR2 sequences are LNHDA and SQIVND (reference sequence). In DNA, the CDR3 is TGTGCCAGTAGTATTAAAGCGGGAGTATGGGATGAGCAGTTCTTC. Translating it yields CASSIKAGVWDEQFF.

The V and J genes are TRBV11-2 and TRBJ1-2; D not certain. The CDR3 length is 13 residues. Germline V gene sequence: CDR1 SGHAT, CDR2 FQNNGV. V was pared by 2 bases and J by 10 bases, with 14 bases between. In nucleotides, the CDR3 is TGTGCCAGCAGCTTAATGAAGAGTTCTCCCTACACCTTC. Translated: CASSLMKSSPYTF.

The J gene is TRBJ2-2, the V gene TRBV2; 15 nucleotides line up with TRBD2. Germline V gene sequence: CDR1 SNHLY, CDR2 FYNNEI. The CDR3 has 16 residues. Unmatched junction bases numbered 3, after V lost 6 bases and J lost 4 bases. In nucleotides, the CDR3 is TGTGCCAGCAGCCCGGGACTAGCGGGGGGCACCGGGGAGCTGTTTTTT. This codes for CASSPGLAGGTGELFF.

CDR3 in DNA: TGTGCCAGCAGCTTGGGACAGGGGGCGACCTATGGCTACACCTTC. It codes for CASSLGQGATYGYTF. The V call is TRBV5-6, the J call TRBJ1-2; 10 positions match TRBD1. The CDR3 has 15 amino acids. V shed 0 bases and J 4 bases; nucleotides not matched to a gene: 3. In germline, CDR1 is SGHDT, CDR2 YYEEEE.

The genes are TRBV28 and TRBJ1-2; 9 bases agree with TRBD1. CDR1 and CDR2 from the germline V gene are MDHEN and SYDVKM. V lost 6 bases, J lost 6 bases, and 8 bases stayed unmatched. This CDR3 has 14 residues. Written as DNA, the CDR3 is TGTGCCAGCAGGGCCGGACAGGGGTGGGATGGCTACACCTTC. It encodes CASRAGQGWDGYTF.

Here the CDR3 DNA reads TGTGCCAGCTCACCACGGGGGGACAGTTATTCTGGGGCCAACGTCCTGACTTTC. Translation gives CASSPRGDSYSGANVLTF. V usage is TRBV18 and J usage is TRBJ2-6, with D tentatively TRBD1 (7 bases). Germline CDR1 reads KGHSH; CDR2 reads LQKENI. The CDR3 spans 18 residues. Trimming shortened V by 1 base and J by 1 base, and 14 bases separated the two germline ends.